This T cell receptor (beta chain) originates from a study of cytomegalovirus exposure and HLA in healthy donors. PCR used 60 Vbeta primers and 13 Jbeta primers. TCRdb's table, derived via immunoSEQ multiplex PCR, lists solely in-frame clones and lacks some. The sample has around 240,000 clones; about 81% are singletons. The CDR3 sequence is 17 residues long. Trimming took 5 bases from V and 0 from J; bases not matched to a gene: 9. Germline V gene lookup returns CDR1 MGHRA and CDR2 YSYEKL. The chain employs TRBV4-1 and TRBJ2-7; 11 bases are shared with TRBD2. Sequencing was performed on PBMCs. The source is a woman between 35 and 50 years old in good health and CMV-seropositive. The CDR3 DNA is TGCGCCAGCAGCTCGAGGACTAGCGGGCCACTCTCCTACGAGCAGTACTTC. It translates to CASSSRTSGPLSYEQYF.